This entry concerns a single TCR beta chain. The antigen remains undetermined. Clones were sequenced by immunoSEQ multiplex PCR, and TCRdb holds only the in-frame ones, with some missing. The repertoire consists of about 35,000 clones, with 65% to 70% occurring once and the leading ten covering just over 4%. The entry originates in a study of vaccination effects on CD4 cells after COVID-19. Following culture for more than 9 days, CD4+ T cells were isolated. CDR3 length equals 8 residues. The germline V gene has CDR1 SGHAT and CDR2 FQNNGV. This chain joins TRBV11-2 and TRBJ2-7; no clear D. This clonotype was obtained from a human donor who received a COVID-19 vaccine. This sample comprised CD4+ T cells from PBMCs cultured without peptide, obtained before COVID-19 vaccination. CDR3 nucleotides: TGTGCGGCCCACGAGCAGTACTTC. Translated: CAAHEQYF.